This section outlines one T cell receptor (beta chain) sequence together with its context. Its target is unknown. The assay ran at deep level. Produced via immunoSEQ multiplex PCR; TCRdb's table is partial and in-frame only. This table holds about 1.1 million clones, around 82% found once. The data belong to a study of shared clonotypes between healthy human individuals. Regarding the study as a whole: Naive CD4 clonotypes overlapped across a few donors at about 5.3%.

V lost 5 bases, J lost 3 bases, and 19 bases lay in between. CDR1 is SGHTA and CDR2 is FQGTGA in the germline V gene. The CDR3 extends over 17 amino acids. Sequencing used memory CD4+ T cells from PBMCs. Documented subset: CD45RA-negative fraction. This chain uses TRBV7-3 with TRBJ1-4; the D gene is possibly TRBD1 (6 bases). This TCR was sampled from a man younger than 30 in good health. Some clones in this sample may be carry-over from other donors' samples. The CDR3 DNA reads TGTGCCAGCAGCCCCTCTCCTGGGGGCGCGCCTAATGAAAAACTGTTTTTT. This gives the protein CASSPSPGGAPNEKLFF. The full variable domain, its missing parts supplied by reference TRBV7-3 and TRBJ1-4, is GAGVSQTPSNKVTEKGKYVELRCDPISGHTALYWYRQSLGQGPEFLIYFQGTGAADDSGLPNDRFFAVRPEGSVSTLKIQRTERGDSAVYLCASSPSPGGAPNEKLFFGSGTQLSVL.